A single sample is the source of the 20 T cell receptor beta chains below, sequenced in a study of regulatory T cells in long-lasting Graves disease (dated by TCRdb to about 2021). The meaning of the sample's time point label: newly diagnosed GD, antithyroid drugs for less than 3 months. RNA was extracted from PBMCs in TRIzol for both TCR sequencing and RNA sequencing. Libraries came from multiplex PCR. Instrument used: Illumina HiSeq 4000. CDR3 regions were amplified by Arm-PCR with iRepertoire HTBI primers to construct TCR beta libraries. TCRdb reran the public reads through fastp at Q25 and MiXCR, keeping productive beta chains. CDR3 protein sequences are deduplicated, and each keeps its most common genes and DNA. In all, the sample holds roughly 220,000 distinct CDR3 sequences, and about a sixth of those were seen once. The ten largest clones represent over 20% of the sample. Sample: peripheral blood mononuclear cells (PBMCs), taken at new diagnosis, from a patient treated with antithyroid drugs. The receptors stem from a female donor with Graves disease.

Comments on this clonotype: This could be a read error, since a much larger clone is one nucleotide away. This rearrangement joins TRBV25-1 to TRBJ1-6; 8 nucleotides agree with TRBD1. Germline V lookup: CDR1 MGHDK, CDR2 SYGVNS. The length of the CDR3 is 15 residues. Trimming took 2 bases from V and 4 from J; bases not matched to a gene: 1. The CDR3 DNA follows: TGTGCCAGCAGTGAACACAGGGGGTATAATTCACCCCTCCACTTT. Amino acids: CASSEHRGYNSPLHF.

This clonotype was picked up many times. The chain uses TRBV30 and TRBJ2-1; either TRBD1 or TRBD2 may fit D (5 bases each). The CDR3 extends over 14 amino acids. V lost 2 bases and J 2 bases, leaving 10 bases between the germline ends. Germline-derived CDR1 and CDR2 are GTSNPN and SVGIG (reference sequence). CDR3: CAWSRGEPYNEQFF. CDR3 sequence (DNA): TGTGCCTGGAGTCGAGGGGAGCCCTACAATGAGCAGTTCTTC.

The gene calls are TRBV28 and TRBJ2-1; 8 nucleotides agree with TRBD2. This CDR3 has 14 amino acids. V was clipped by 10 bases and J by 5 bases; unmatched bases: 10. Germline lookup yields CDR1 MDHEN and CDR2 SYDVKM. CDR3 DNA sequence: TGTGCCACCAAGAAAGTAGCGGGAAACAATGAGCAGTTCTTC. It yields the protein CATKKVAGNNEQFF.

The chain couples TRBV7-9 to TRBJ1-5; 7 nucleotides line up with TRBD1. Germline lookup yields CDR1 SEHNR and CDR2 FQNEAQ (reference sequence). The V segment lost 5 bases and the J segment 7 bases; nucleotides outside the gene matches: 8. CDR3 size: 14 residues. The CDR3 is CASSPSGRGQPQHF. The CDR3 region has the DNA TGTGCCAGCAGCCCAAGTGGCAGGGGGCAGCCCCAGCATTTT.

This clonotype appeared a few times. The chain joins TRBV28 to TRBJ1-1, with TRBD1 as a possible D gene (6 bases). V was cut by 6 bases and J by 4 bases, with 21 bases left in between. The CDR3 loop spans 16 amino acids. In germline, CDR1 is MDHEN, CDR2 SYDVKM. For the CDR3, the DNA is TGTGCCAGCAGCAAAGGGCCTACAGGGCCAGCCACTGAAGCTTTCTTT. This codes for CASSKGPTGPATEAFF.

In this sample, this clonotype turned up many times. The chain links TRBV7-2 to TRBJ1-5; D call uncertain. Germline V gene data show CDR1 as SGHTA and CDR2 as FQGNSA. V gave up 1 base and J gave up 4 bases, with 2 bases separating them. The CDR3 is 12 amino acids. CDR3 region: CASSLVNQPQHF. The CDR3 DNA follows: TGTGCCAGCAGCTTAGTTAATCAGCCCCAGCATTTT.

This clonotype was recorded at least ten times. V and J are TRBV20-1 and TRBJ2-1; unclear D gene. Germline assignment: CDR1 DFQATT and CDR2 SNEGSKA (reference sequence). Deletions cut 2 bases from V and 4 bases from J, with 12 bases between. The CDR3 extends over 14 amino acids. The CDR3: CSARKPSPYNEQFF. The DNA for the CDR3 is TGCAGTGCTAGAAAGCCCAGCCCGTACAATGAGCAGTTCTTC.

This clonotype was counted at least ten times. This rearrangement joins TRBV5-1 to TRBJ1-1, with D possibly being TRBD1 (6 bases). This CDR3 spans 14 amino acids. Germline V lookup: CDR1 SGHRS, CDR2 YFSETQ. Trimming stripped 7 bases from V and 1 base from J, with 14 bases between. The CDR3 DNA is TGCGCCAGCGAACAGGGAAACAGGAACACTGAAGCTTTCTTT. It encodes CASEQGNRNTEAFF.

The sample holds many counts of this clonotype. This chain links TRBV11-3 with TRBJ2-1; maybe TRBD2 (5 bases). CDR3 size: 14 residues. V lost 5 bases, J lost 3 bases, and 11 bases lay in between. Germline CDR1 SGHNT, CDR2 YENEEA. For the CDR3, the DNA is TGTGCCAGCAGCCGAAGCGGACTCTACAATGAGCAGTTCTTC. It codes for CASSRSGLYNEQFF.

At least ten counts were recorded for this clonotype. This chain links TRBV6-1 with TRBJ2-2; no reliable D call. V lost 7 bases to trimming and J lost 3 bases, with 12 bases between them. CDR3 length equals 14 residues. Germline V gives CDR1 MNHNS, CDR2 SASEGT. This CDR3 reads CASNVRLDTGELFF. The CDR3 nucleotides are TGTGCCAGCAACGTACGTTTAGACACCGGGGAGCTGTTTTTT.

This clonotype was seen repeatedly, ten times or more. The chain has TRBV6-2 or TRBV6-3 and TRBJ1-4, with D uncertain. The V and J ends lost 0 bases and 4 bases respectively, with 12 bases between them. CDR1 MNHEY and CDR2 SVGEGT come from the germline V gene. The CDR3 loop spans 16 amino acids. The CDR3 coding sequence is TGTGCCAGCAGTTACTCATTCGGCGGAGGTAATGAAAAACTGTTTTTT. Its protein is CASSYSFGGGNEKLFF.

A word on this clonotype: A far larger clone is only one base removed, so a read error is likely. The chain combines TRBV2 with TRBJ2-7; D may correspond to TRBD1 or TRBD2 (5 bases each). CDR1 SNHLY and CDR2 FYNNEI come from the germline V gene. Trimming cost V 7 bases and J 7 bases, with 17 bases left between them. The CDR3 is 13 residues long. As DNA, the CDR3 is TGTGCCAGCACATGGGGGAGATACAATGAGCAGTACTTC. Translation: CASTWGRYNEQYF.

This chain links TRBV6-5 with TRBJ2-7; 8 bases map to TRBD2. There are 18 residues in the CDR3. CDR1 and CDR2 (germline): MNHEY, SVGAGI. Losses at the gene ends were 2 bases for V and 5 bases for J; bases not matched to a gene: 17. CDR3 DNA: TGTGCCAGCAGTTACCCGTGGAGTAGCGCGGGAGGTTTGGACGAGCAGTACTTC. Translating gives CASSYPWSSAGGLDEQYF.

This clonotype was found many times. The chain is built from TRBV6-1 and TRBJ1-3; no reliable D call. V lost 8 bases and J lost 11, with 25 bases in between. The CDR3 sequence is 15 residues long. In germline, CDR1 is MNHNS, CDR2 SASEGT. CDR3 coding DNA: TGTGCCAGCGCCGCCACCCGAAACCCTCGGGAGGCCATATATTTT. Translating it yields CASAATRNPREAIYF.

This clonotype was counted ten times or more. This chain links TRBV3-1 with TRBJ1-1; TRBD1 is a possible D gene (6 bases). V was clipped by 5 bases and J by 1 base, with 11 bases between them. The germline gives CDR1 LGHDT, CDR2 YNNKEL (reference sequence). This CDR3 is 14 amino acids long. In DNA form, the CDR3 reads TGTGCCAGCAGCTGGACAGCTCGGAACACTGAAGCTTTCTTT. Translating it yields CASSWTARNTEAFF.

This clonotype was seen more than once but under ten times. This chain's CDR3 is CSARDPADYEQYF. CDR3 nucleotide sequence: TGCAGTGCTAGAGATCCAGCGGACTACGAGCAGTACTTC. The chain uses TRBV20-1 and TRBJ2-7; D perhaps matches TRBD2 (5 bases). V lost 0 bases and J lost 3, with 9 bases in between. CDR1 and CDR2 from the germline V gene are DFQATT and SNEGSKA (reference sequence). The CDR3 loop spans 13 amino acids.

This clonotype was counted ten times or more. This sequence joins TRBV14 and TRBJ2-1; tentative D call: TRBD2 (5 bases). CDR3 length: 15 residues. Germline V gives CDR1 SGHDN, CDR2 FVKESK. Trimming shortened V by 4 bases and J by 3 bases, and 13 bases separated the two germline ends. CDR3 sequence (DNA): TGTGCCAGCAGCCCCCCCGCGGGCGGCTACAATGAGCAGTTCTTC. This sequence encodes CASSPPAGGYNEQFF. The whole variable domain, remainder taken from reference TRBV14 and TRBJ2-1, is EAGVTQFPSHSVIEKGQTVTLRCDPISGHDNLYWYRRVMGKEIKFLLHFVKESKQDESGMPNNRFLAERTGGTYSTLKVQPAELEDSGVYFCASSPPAGGYNEQFFGPGTRLTVL.

This clonotype has a count of ten or more. The V gene is TRBV12-3 or TRBV12-4, the J gene TRBJ2-7; TRBD1 matches at 7 bases. CDR3 length equals 13 residues. Unmatched junction bases numbered 2, after V lost 6 bases and J lost 0 bases. CDR3 DNA sequence: TGTGCCAGCAGGGACAGGCTCTCCTACGAGCAGTACTTC. Encoded protein: CASRDRLSYEQYF.

The chain couples TRBV28 to TRBJ1-6; D not resolved. The CDR3 has 13 residues. Germline V gene sequence: CDR1 MDHEN, CDR2 SYDVKM. The V and J ends lost 7 bases and 10 bases respectively, with 14 bases between them. CDR3 bases: TGTGCCAGCAACCCTATCTCCGCCTCACCCCTCCACTTT. Protein product: CASNPISASPLHF.

This clonotype was counted ten times or more. The chain joins TRBV12-3 or TRBV12-4 to TRBJ2-2, with D possibly matching TRBD2 (6 bases). The CDR3 is 14 residues long. Trimming shortened V by 5 bases and J by 6 bases, and 13 bases separated the two germline ends. The CDR3 bases are TGTGCCAGCAGTCCTCGGGACTCTGCCGGGGAGCTGTTTTTT. Its protein product is CASSPRDSAGELFF.